This T cell receptor beta chain was sequenced for a study of cytomegalovirus exposure and HLA in healthy donors. The PCR ran on 60 Vbeta and 13 Jbeta primers. Assay used: immunoSEQ multiplex PCR; TCRdb lists only in-frame clones, some missing. The sample yields 200,000 or so clones, more than 70% seen once. Germline CDR1 reads SGHTA; CDR2 reads FQGNSA. The CDR3 totals 15 residues. Deletions cut 5 bases from V and 0 bases from J, with 10 bases between. The clonotype originates from a boy younger than 18 in good health and CMV-seronegative. Specimen: PBMCs. The gene calls are TRBV7-2 and TRBJ1-4; D possibly corresponds to TRBD1 (5 bases). The chain's CDR3 is CASSPGETTNEKLFF. The CDR3 DNA reads as TGTGCCAGCAGCCCGGGGGAGACAACTAATGAAAAACTGTTTTTT. Full variable domain (remainder filled in from reference TRBV7-2 and TRBJ1-4): GAGVSQSPSNKVTEKGKDVELRCDPISGHTALYWYRQSLGQGLEFLIYFQGNSAPDKSGLPSDRFSAERTGGSVSTLTIQRTQQEDSAVYLCASSPGETTNEKLFFGSGTQLSVL.